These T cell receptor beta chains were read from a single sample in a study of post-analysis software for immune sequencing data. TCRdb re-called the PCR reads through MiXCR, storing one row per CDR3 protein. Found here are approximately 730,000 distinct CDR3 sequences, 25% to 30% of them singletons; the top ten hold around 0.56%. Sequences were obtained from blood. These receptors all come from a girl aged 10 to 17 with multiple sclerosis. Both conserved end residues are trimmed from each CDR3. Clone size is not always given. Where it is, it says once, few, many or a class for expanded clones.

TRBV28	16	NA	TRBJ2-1	ASSSLFGTSGSSNEQF
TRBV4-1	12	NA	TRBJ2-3	ASSHPGSTDTQY
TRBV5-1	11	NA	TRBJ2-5	ASSPRGDETQY
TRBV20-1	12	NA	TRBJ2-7	SAQDRVFSYEQY
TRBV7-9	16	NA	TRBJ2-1	ASSLSTSGSRRDNEQF
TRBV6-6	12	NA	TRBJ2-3	ASSSRSDGGTQY
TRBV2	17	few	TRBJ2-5	ASSEAFGGPAYYQETQY
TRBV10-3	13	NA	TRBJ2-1	AISAFTLPNNEQF
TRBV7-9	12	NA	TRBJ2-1	ASTLTRPDNEQF
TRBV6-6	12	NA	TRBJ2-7	ASTDWGGAHEQY
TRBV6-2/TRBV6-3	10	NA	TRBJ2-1	ASSTGVGEQF
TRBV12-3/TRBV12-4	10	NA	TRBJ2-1	ASSPQWGEQF
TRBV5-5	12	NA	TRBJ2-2	ASSLGQQPGELF
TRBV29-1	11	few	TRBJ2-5	SVVASTYNEQY
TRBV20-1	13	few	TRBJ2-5	SASPYRERQETQY
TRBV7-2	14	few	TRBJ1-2	ASRPTSGQGNYGYT
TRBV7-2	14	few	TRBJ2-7	ASSLVGTGAYYEQY
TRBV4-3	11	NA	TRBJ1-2	ASSLNRGNGYT
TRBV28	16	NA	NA	ASIPGRGGGLAKNIQY
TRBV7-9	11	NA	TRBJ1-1	ASSPPSASEAF
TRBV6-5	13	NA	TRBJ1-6	VSSPLRGNNSPLH
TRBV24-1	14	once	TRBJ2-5	ATSRPGQGKQETQY
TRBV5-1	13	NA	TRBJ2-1	ASSLSQTSYNEQF
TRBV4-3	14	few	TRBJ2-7	ASSYDRSGSSYEQY
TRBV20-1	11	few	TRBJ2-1	SARGDRGDEQF
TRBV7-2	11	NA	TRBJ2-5	ASSWGPPETQY
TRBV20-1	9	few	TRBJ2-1	SAGPQGPQF
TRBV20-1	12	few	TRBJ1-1	SAMTGGTNTEAF
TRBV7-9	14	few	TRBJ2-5	ASSPKGVGSQETQY
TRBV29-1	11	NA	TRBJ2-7	SVNSGTSYGQY
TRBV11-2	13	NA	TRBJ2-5	ASSLDDYSQETQY
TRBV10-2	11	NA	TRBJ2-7	ASWTSGIYEQY
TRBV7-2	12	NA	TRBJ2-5	ASSPYPGRETQY
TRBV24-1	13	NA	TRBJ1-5	ATSDTGTSNQPQH
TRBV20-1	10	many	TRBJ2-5	SAPGGRGAQY
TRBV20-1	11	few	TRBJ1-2	SGRDSSNYGYT
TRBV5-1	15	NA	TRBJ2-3	ASSWAGLYDNTDTQY
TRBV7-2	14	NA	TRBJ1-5	ASSSTGQGASQPQH
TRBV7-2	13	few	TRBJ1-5	ASSSYVGSNQPQH
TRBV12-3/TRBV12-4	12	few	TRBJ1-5	ASTIGQSNQPQH
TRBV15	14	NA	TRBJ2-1	ATSSLAGGIYNEQF
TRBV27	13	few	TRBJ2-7	ASSLESGLKTEQY
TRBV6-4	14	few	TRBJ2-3	ASSRSYGGAKDTQY
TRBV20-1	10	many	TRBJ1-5	SARRGNQPQH
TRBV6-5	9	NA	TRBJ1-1	ASSYGQMAF
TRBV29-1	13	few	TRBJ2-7	SVEDLAGASYEQY
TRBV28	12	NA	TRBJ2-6	ASSQFSGANVLT
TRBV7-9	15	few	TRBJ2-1	ASSLVGLAGLNNEQF
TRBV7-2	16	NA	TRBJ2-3	ASSFRGDSGGLRDTQY
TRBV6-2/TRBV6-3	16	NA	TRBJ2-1	AGSSDNFWAGLGNKQF
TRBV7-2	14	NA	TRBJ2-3	ASSLFAGGGTDTQY
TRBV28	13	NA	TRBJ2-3	ASSLQAGEVDTQY
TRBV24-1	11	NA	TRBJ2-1	ATNDYTYNEQF
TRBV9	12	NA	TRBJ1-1	ASSGGQGSTEAF
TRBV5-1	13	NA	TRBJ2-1	ASRPGTSAYNEQF